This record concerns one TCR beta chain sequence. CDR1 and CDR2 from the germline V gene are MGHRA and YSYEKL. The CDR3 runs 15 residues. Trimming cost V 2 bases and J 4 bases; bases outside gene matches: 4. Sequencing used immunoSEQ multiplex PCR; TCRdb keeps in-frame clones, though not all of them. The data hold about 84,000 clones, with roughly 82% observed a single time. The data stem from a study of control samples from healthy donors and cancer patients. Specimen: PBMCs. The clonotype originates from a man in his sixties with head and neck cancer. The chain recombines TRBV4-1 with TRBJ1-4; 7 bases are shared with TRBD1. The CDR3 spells CASSQSGTVNEKLFF. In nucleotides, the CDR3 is TGCGCCAGCAGCCAATCCGGGACAGTTAATGAAAAACTGTTTTTT.